The 22 T cell receptor beta chains below all came from one sample that was sequenced in a study of T cells in localized non-small cell lung cancer. Only in-frame clones appear in the TCRdb table, and some are missing; sequencing was by immunoSEQ multiplex PCR. The sample has roughly 3,000 clones; 25% to 30% are singletons. Sequences were derived from lung tumor tissue, sampled before any cancer treatment. These receptors came from a man between 18 and 49 years old with stage I lung adenocarcinoma.

This chain joins TRBV29-1 and TRBJ2-7, with D perhaps matching TRBD1 (6 bases). Germline CDR1 is SQVTM and CDR2 is ANQGSEA. This CDR3 region has 13 residues. Deletions cut 5 bases from V and 6 bases from J, with 17 bases between. CDR3 loop: CSVRPGDGSEQYF. CDR3 coding DNA: TGCAGCGTTCGGCCAGGGGACGGGTCCGAGCAGTACTTC.

CDR3 residues: CATLIRGRKGYGYTF. The CDR3 DNA follows: TGTGCCACCTTGATCAGGGGGCGAAAGGGGTATGGCTACACCTTC. The V call is TRBV9, the J call TRBJ1-2, with 8 bases fitting TRBD1. The CDR3 loop spans 15 amino acids. Germline values: CDR1 SGDLS, CDR2 YYNGEE. V lost 9 bases and J lost 5; bases outside the gene matches: 15.

This rearrangement joins TRBV16 to TRBJ1-2, with 7 bases aligning to TRBD1. Per germline, CDR1 KGHSY and CDR2 FQNENV. The CDR3 has 13 residues. With V trimmed by 0 bases and J by 8 bases, 3 bases remained unmatched. As DNA, the CDR3 is TGTGCCAGCAGCCAATCTTCGGGACAGGGCTACACCTTC. Its translation: CASSQSSGQGYTF.

A few counts support this clone. V usage is TRBV6-4 and J usage is TRBJ1-1; no definite D call. Germline assignment: CDR1 MRHNA and CDR2 SNTAGT. Trimming stripped 5 bases from V and 3 bases from J, with 4 bases between. This CDR3 contains 11 residues. CDR3 sequence (DNA): TGTGCCAGCAGTACCGACACTGAAGCTTTCTTT. This codes for CASSTDTEAFF.

This clone was counted only a few times. The chain carries TRBV9 and TRBJ2-7; possibly TRBD1 for D (5 bases). Trimming left V 4 bases short and J 2 bases short, with 16 bases between. CDR3 size: 15 residues. Germline V CDR1 and CDR2: SGDLS, YYNGEE. The CDR3 DNA follows: TGTGCCAGCAGCCTACAGGCATTAGCCACCTACGAGCAGTACTTC. The encoded protein is CASSLQALATYEQYF.

This clone was counted a few times. This chain joins TRBV6-8 and TRBJ1-6, with TRBD1 matching 7 bases. This CDR3 spans 15 amino acids. Trimming removed 2 bases from V and 7 bases from J; junction bases left unmatched: 5. The germline V gene encodes CDR1 MNHGY and CDR2 SAAAGT. CDR3 residues: CASSYPGQFNSPLHF. DNA of the CDR3: TGTGCCAGCAGTTACCCGGGACAGTTCAATTCACCCCTCCACTTT.

This clone has just a few counts. This sequence joins TRBV19 and TRBJ2-2, with D possibly being TRBD2 (5 bases). CDR3 size: 12 residues. Between the trimmed V and J ends, which lost 5 bases and 4 bases, there was a span of 5 bases. Germline CDR1 is LNHDA and CDR2 is SQIVND (reference sequence). The CDR3 reads CASSAGTGELFF. The CDR3, as DNA: TGTGCCAGTAGTGCGGGCACCGGGGAGCTGTTTTTT.

This clone is judged medium-sized. The V gene is TRBV11-3, the J gene TRBJ2-2, with TRBD1 identical over 8 bases. The V and J ends lost 3 bases and 1 base, in that order; junction bases with no gene match: 4. The germline CDR1 and CDR2 sequences are SGHNT and YENEEA. The length of the CDR3 is 16 residues. CDR3 sequence reads: CASSFPGTGNTGELFF. The CDR3 DNA is TGTGCCAGCAGCTTTCCCGGGACAGGGAACACCGGGGAGCTGTTTTTT.

This chain links TRBV11-3 with TRBJ1-1; D may be TRBD1 (5 bases). CDR1 is SGHNT and CDR2 is YENEEA in the germline V gene. The CDR3 length is 16 residues. V lost 1 base, J lost 5 bases, and 17 bases lay in between. The CDR3 region is CASSLGLGRVGTEAFF. CDR3 bases: TGTGCCAGCAGCTTAGGGTTAGGCAGGGTGGGAACTGAAGCTTTCTTT. The variable domain in full, with the rest retrieved from reference TRBV11-3 and TRBJ1-1, is EAGVVQSPRYKIIEKKQPVAFWCNPISGHNTLYWYLQNLGQGPELLIRYENEEAVDDSQLPKDRFSAERLKGVDSTLKIQPAELGDSAVYLCASSLGLGRVGTEAFFGQGTRLTVV.

This clone was detected a few times. The gene calls are TRBV30 and TRBJ1-3; D gene uncertain. The germline V and J ends were trimmed by 0 bases and 9 bases, with 15 bases remaining between them. Germline CDR1 reads GTSNPN; CDR2 reads SVGIG (reference sequence). The length of the CDR3 is 14 residues. CDR3 in amino acids: CAWSVDPLISTIYF. Here the CDR3 DNA reads TGTGCCTGGAGTGTAGATCCCCTAATAAGCACCATATATTTT.

This clone was picked up a small number of times. The chain has TRBV10-3 and TRBJ2-2; 10 bases fit TRBD2. Trimming removed 8 bases from V and 0 bases from J; junction bases left unmatched: 3. Per germline, CDR1 ENHRY and CDR2 SYGVKD. This CDR3 comprises 15 residues. CDR3 nucleotides: TGTGCCATCCCCCTAGCGGGGGCGAACACCGGGGAGCTGTTTTTT. Its protein is CAIPLAGANTGELFF.

V and J are TRBV19 and TRBJ1-1; 7 bases agree with TRBD1. V shed 7 bases, J shed 0 bases, and the junction held 17 bases outside the gene matches. The germline CDR1 and CDR2 sequences are LNHDA and SQIVND (reference sequence). The CDR3 is 18 residues long. The CDR3 loop is CASKTHSALTGMNTEAFF. The CDR3, as DNA: TGTGCCAGTAAAACCCATTCTGCCTTGACAGGGATGAACACTGAAGCTTTCTTT.

The CDR3 sequence: CASSPRTGPYEQYF. CDR3 in DNA: TGCGCCAGCAGCCCCCGGACAGGCCCCTACGAGCAGTACTTC. This chain connects TRBV5-1 to TRBJ2-7, with TRBD1 matching over 7 bases. The CDR3 spans 14 residues. V gave up 4 bases and J gave up 2 bases; unmatched junction bases: 6. The germline CDR1 and CDR2 sequences are SGHRS and YFSETQ.

There are a few counts of this clone. Here the CDR3 reads CASSLVWGGNEQFF. The CDR3 region has the DNA TGTGCCAGCAGCTTAGTGTGGGGGGGCAATGAGCAGTTCTTC. The chain joins TRBV11-3 to TRBJ2-1; 7 bases line up with TRBD2. The CDR3 has 14 residues. Unmatched junction bases numbered 3, after V lost 1 base and J lost 6 bases. The germline CDR1 and CDR2 sequences are SGHNT and YENEEA.

This chain uses TRBV6-8 with TRBJ2-6, with D possibly called TRBD1 or TRBD2 (5 bases each). This CDR3 is 13 amino acids long. V was cut by 8 bases and J by 2 bases, with 7 bases left in between. Germline CDR1 is MNHGY and CDR2 is SAAAGT. CDR3 DNA sequence: TGTGCCAGCGGGGGAACTGGGGCCAACGTCCTGACTTTC. Encoded protein: CASGGTGANVLTF.

The chain carries TRBV19 and TRBJ1-2; 8 bases match TRBD1. The V and J ends lost 6 bases and 4 bases, in that order; junction bases with no gene match: 10. Germline-derived CDR1 and CDR2 are LNHDA and SQIVND (reference sequence). The CDR3 is 15 amino acids. CDR3 residues: CASRPDRADGYGYTF. In DNA form, the CDR3 reads TGTGCCAGTAGACCGGACAGGGCGGATGGCTATGGCTACACCTTC. The full variable domain, completed using reference TRBV19 and TRBJ1-2, is DGGITQSPKYLFRKEGQNVTLSCEQNLNHDAMYWYRQDPGQGLRLIYYSQIVNDFQKGDIAEGYSVSREKKESFPLTVTSAQKNPTAFYLCASRPDRADGYGYTFGSGTRLTVV.

By sample fraction, this clone is medium-sized. The V gene is TRBV9, the J gene TRBJ2-2; tentatively, D is TRBD1 or TRBD2 (6 bases each). Trimming stripped 0 bases from V and 5 bases from J, with 20 bases between. The germline gives CDR1 SGDLS, CDR2 YYNGEE. CDR3 length equals 18 residues. Here the CDR3 DNA reads TGTGCCAGCAGCGTAGAGAGCCCGGGGGCCACCCTTACCGGGGAGCTGTTTTTT. This gives the protein CASSVESPGATLTGELFF.

By sample share, this clone is medium-sized. The genes are TRBV6-8 and TRBJ1-3; D ambiguous. CDR3 length: 15 residues. CDR1 and CDR2 (germline): MNHGY, SAAAGT. With 10 bases removed from V and 0 bases from J, the gap between germline ends came to 16 bases. CDR3 region: CAIMVGGPSGNTIYF. The CDR3 nucleotides are TGTGCCATCATGGTCGGAGGCCCCTCTGGAAACACCATATATTTT.

The CDR3 nucleotides read TGTGCCAGTAGTACTGGGGACAGGATAGGCGAAAAACTGTTTTTT. This gives the protein CASSTGDRIGEKLFF. The chain is built from TRBV19 and TRBJ1-4; 8 nucleotides line up with TRBD1. The germline gives CDR1 LNHDA, CDR2 SQIVND (reference sequence). This CDR3 comprises 15 residues. Unmatched junction bases numbered 9, after V lost 4 bases and J lost 8 bases.

In its sample, this clone was seen a few times. The chain uses TRBV30 and TRBJ1-2; D is unclear. The V end lost 0 bases, the J end lost 4 bases, and 9 bases lay between the germline ends. CDR1 is GTSNPN and CDR2 is SVGIG in the germline V gene (reference sequence). The CDR3 runs 13 residues. As DNA, the CDR3 is TGTGCCTGGAGTGTACTGTCGGCCTATGGCTACACCTTC. Translating gives CAWSVLSAYGYTF.

There are a few counts of this clone. The gene calls are TRBV7-5 and TRBJ1-2; the table's D gene call, TRBD1, was not cross checked with the DNA. TRBV7-5 is flagged as a pseudogene. The CDR3 consists of 14 residues. The CDR3: CASSFDRGSYGYTF. The CDR3 region has the DNA TGTGCCAGCAGCTTTGACAGGGGGAGCTATGGCTACACCTTC.

By share, this clone counts as hyperexpanded (1% or more). The genes are TRBV29-1 and TRBJ1-2; D is perhaps TRBD1 (5 bases). CDR1 is SQVTM and CDR2 is ANQGSEA in the germline V gene. The CDR3 spans 13 residues. With 0 bases removed from V and 7 bases from J, the gap between germline ends came to 12 bases. Here the CDR3 reads CSVEEGVIAGYTF. The DNA for the CDR3 is TGCAGCGTTGAAGAGGGGGTTATTGCTGGCTACACCTTC. Together with reference TRBV29-1 and TRBJ1-2, the CDR3 gives the full variable domain: SAVISQKPSRDICQRGTSLTIQCQVDSQVTMMFWYRQQPGQSLTLIATANQGSEATYESGFVIDKFPISRPNLTFSTLTVSNMSPEDSSIYLCSVEEGVIAGYTFGSGTRLTVV.